The 2 T cell receptor beta chains reported below all come from one sample, sequenced in a study of blood T cell repertoires in COVID-19. This table comes from immunoSEQ multiplex PCR, and its TCRdb copy is limited to in-frame clones, with some not included. The table has about 78,000 clones, roughly 80% seen once. The sample comprised peripheral blood. The receptors here all came from a human donor in a cohort sampled during active COVID-19.

The chain combines TRBV7-6 with TRBJ2-7; no clear D. Germline V gives CDR1 SGHVS, CDR2 FNYEAQ. The CDR3 covers 13 residues. V was clipped by 4 bases and J by 5 bases, with 12 bases between them. The DNA for the CDR3 is TGTGCCAGCAGCTCGGTGCAGGCCAACGAGCAGTACTTC. Translating it yields CASSSVQANEQYF.

V usage is TRBV19 and J usage is TRBJ2-1; 9 bases are shared with TRBD2. This CDR3 has 14 amino acids. Unmatched junction bases numbered 5, after V lost 7 bases and J lost 4 bases. Per the germline V gene, CDR1 is LNHDA and CDR2 is SQIVND (reference sequence). CDR3 loop: CASKVAGDYNEQFF. Here the CDR3 DNA reads TGTGCCAGTAAGGTAGCGGGGGATTACAATGAGCAGTTCTTC.